The T cell receptor (beta chain) described here comes from a study of T cell responses to AZD1222 COVID-19 vaccine. A remark on this clone: The antigen remains unidentified.

TCRdb's copy holds only in-frame clones and misses some; the assay was immunoSEQ multiplex PCR. The sample includes 140,000 to 150,000 clones, around 84% of them seen just once. The CDR3 is made up of 14 amino acids. Per germline, CDR1 LGHNT and CDR2 FRNRAP. Trimming removed 2 bases at V and 3 bases at J, with 9 bases between. Study observations and caveats: Females outnumbered males among donors, who were mostly white British; clonal diversity was possibly underestimated.

The clonotype originates from an adult who received the AZD1222 COVID-19 vaccine. This sequence joins TRBV12-5 and TRBJ2-3; D not certain. The sample was peripheral blood, taken 28 days after the second AZD1222 dose. The CDR3 region has the DNA TGTGCTAGTGGTTTGTTCTCCGGGACAGATACGCAGTATTTT. As protein: CASGLFSGTDTQYF.